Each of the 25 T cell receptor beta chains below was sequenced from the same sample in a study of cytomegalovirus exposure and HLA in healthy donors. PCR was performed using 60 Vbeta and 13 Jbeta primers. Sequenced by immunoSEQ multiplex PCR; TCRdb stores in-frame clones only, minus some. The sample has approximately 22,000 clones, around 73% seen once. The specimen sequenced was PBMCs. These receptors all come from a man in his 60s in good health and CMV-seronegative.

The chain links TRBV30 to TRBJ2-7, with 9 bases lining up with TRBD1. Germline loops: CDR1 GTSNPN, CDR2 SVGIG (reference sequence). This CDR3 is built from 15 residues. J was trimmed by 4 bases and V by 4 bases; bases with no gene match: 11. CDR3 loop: CAWNPTGGRGYEQYF. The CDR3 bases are TGTGCCTGGAACCCAACAGGGGGCAGAGGATACGAGCAGTACTTC.

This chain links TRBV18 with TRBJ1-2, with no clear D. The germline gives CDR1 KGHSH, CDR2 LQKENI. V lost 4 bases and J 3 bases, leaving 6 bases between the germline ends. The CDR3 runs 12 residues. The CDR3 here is CASSREHYGYTF. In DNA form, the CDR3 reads TGTGCCAGCTCACGAGAGCACTATGGCTACACCTTC.

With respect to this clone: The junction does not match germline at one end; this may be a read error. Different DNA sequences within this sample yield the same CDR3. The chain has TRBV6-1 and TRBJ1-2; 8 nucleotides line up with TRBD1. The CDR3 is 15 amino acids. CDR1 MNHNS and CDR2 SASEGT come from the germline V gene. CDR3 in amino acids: CASRDRAIINYGYTF. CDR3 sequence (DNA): TGTGCCAGCAGGGACAGGGCCATTATTAACTATGGCTATACCTTC.

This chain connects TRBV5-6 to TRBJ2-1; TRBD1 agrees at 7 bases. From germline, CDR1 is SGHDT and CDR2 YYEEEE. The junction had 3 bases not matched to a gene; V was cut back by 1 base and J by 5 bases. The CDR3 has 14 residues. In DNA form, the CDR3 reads TGTGCCAGCAGCTTGTTGGGACAGAACAATGAGCAGTTCTTC. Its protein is CASSLLGQNNEQFF.

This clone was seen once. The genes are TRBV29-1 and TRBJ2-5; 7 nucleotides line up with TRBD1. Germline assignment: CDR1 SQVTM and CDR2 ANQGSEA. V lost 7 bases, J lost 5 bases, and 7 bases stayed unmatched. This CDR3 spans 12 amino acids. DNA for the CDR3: TGCAGCGGAATACCCAGGGGGGAGACCCAGTACTTC. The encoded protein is CSGIPRGETQYF.

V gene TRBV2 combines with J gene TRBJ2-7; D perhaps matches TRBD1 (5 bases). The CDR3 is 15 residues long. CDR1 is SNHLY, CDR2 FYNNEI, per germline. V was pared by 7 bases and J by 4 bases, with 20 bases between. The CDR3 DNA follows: TGTGCCAGCAATACCCCCATGACAGCTACTTACGAGCAGTACTTC. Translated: CASNTPMTATYEQYF.

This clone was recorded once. In DNA form, the CDR3 reads TGTGCCAGCAGCGATCAGGGGGTGAATAGGATCTACACCTTC. Protein sequence: CASSDQGVNRIYTF. The chain joins TRBV6-5 to TRBJ1-2; 7 bases align to TRBD1. Germline V lookup: CDR1 MNHEY, CDR2 SVGAGI. This CDR3 is built from 14 residues. V lost 6 bases to trimming and J lost 10 bases; unmatched junction nucleotides: 14.

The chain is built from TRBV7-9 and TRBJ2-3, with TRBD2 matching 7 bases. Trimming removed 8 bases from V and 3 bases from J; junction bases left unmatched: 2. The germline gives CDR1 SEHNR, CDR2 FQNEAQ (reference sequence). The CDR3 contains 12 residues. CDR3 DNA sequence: TGTGCCAGCGACGGGGGGACAGATACGCAGTATTTT. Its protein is CASDGGTDTQYF.

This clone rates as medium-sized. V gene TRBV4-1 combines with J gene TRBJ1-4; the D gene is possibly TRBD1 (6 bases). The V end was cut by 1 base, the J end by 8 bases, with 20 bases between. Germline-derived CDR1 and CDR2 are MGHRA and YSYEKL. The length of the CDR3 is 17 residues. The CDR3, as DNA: TGCGCCAGCAGCCAAGGTCCCCAGCTGGGGGCCCGGGAAAAACTGTTTTTT. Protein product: CASSQGPQLGAREKLFF.

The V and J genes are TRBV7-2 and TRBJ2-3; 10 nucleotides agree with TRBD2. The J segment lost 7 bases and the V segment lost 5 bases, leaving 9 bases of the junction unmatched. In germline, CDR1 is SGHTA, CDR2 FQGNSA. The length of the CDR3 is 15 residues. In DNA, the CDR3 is TGTGCCAGCAGCCCCCGGCTAGCGGGAGCATATACGCAGTATTTT. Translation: CASSPRLAGAYTQYF.

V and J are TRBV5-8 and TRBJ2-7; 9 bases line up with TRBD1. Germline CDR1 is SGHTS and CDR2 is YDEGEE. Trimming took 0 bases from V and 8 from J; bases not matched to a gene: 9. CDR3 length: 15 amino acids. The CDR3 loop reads CASSLGGTGSKKQYF. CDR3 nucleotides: TGTGCCAGCAGCTTGGGGGGGACAGGGTCCAAGAAGCAGTACTTC.

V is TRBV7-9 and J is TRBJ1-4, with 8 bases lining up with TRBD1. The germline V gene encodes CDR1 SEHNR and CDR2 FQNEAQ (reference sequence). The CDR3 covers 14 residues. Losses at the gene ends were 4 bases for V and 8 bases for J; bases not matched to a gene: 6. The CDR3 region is CASSSGQGQEKLFF. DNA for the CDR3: TGTGCCAGCAGCTCCGGACAGGGACAAGAAAAACTGTTTTTT.

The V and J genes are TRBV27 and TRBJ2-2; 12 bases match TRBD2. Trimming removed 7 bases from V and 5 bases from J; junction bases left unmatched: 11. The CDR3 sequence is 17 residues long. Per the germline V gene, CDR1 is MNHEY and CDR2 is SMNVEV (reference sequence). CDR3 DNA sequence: TGTGCCAGCACTGAACAGAGACTAGCGGGAGTAACCGGGGAGCTGTTTTTT. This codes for CASTEQRLAGVTGELFF.

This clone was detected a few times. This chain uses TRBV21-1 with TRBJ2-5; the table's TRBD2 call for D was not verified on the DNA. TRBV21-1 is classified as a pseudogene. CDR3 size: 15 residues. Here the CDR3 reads CASSISREARETQYF. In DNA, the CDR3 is TGTGCCAGCAGCATCTCGCGGGAGGCCCGGGAGACCCAGTACTTC.

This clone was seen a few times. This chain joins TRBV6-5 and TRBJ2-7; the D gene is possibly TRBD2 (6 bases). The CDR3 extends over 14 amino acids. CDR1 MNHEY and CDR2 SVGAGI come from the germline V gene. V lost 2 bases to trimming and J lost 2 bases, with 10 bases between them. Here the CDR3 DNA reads TGTGCCAGCAGTTACCGCGGAGGGCCCTACGAGCAGTACTTC. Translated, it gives CASSYRGGPYEQYF.

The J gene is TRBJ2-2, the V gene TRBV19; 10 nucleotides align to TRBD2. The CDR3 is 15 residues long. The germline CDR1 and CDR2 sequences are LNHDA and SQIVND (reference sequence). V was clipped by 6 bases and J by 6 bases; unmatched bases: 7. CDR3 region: CASRSGRAGAGELFF. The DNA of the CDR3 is TGTGCCAGTAGAAGCGGGAGGGCGGGCGCCGGGGAGCTGTTTTTT.

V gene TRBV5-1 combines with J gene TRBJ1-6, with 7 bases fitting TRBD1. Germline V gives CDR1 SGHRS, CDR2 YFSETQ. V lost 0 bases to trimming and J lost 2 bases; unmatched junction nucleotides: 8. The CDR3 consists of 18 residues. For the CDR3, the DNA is TGCGCCAGCAGCTTGGGCGTTAGGGGGCTCGCCTATAATTCACCCCTCCACTTT. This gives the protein CASSLGVRGLAYNSPLHF. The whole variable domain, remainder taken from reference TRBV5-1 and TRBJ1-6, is KAGVTQTPRYLIKTRGQQVTLSCSPISGHRSVSWYQQTPGQGLQFLFEYFSETQRNKGNFPGRFSGRQFSNSRSEMNVSTLELGDSALYLCASSLGVRGLAYNSPLHFGNGTRLTVT.

CDR3 sequence (DNA): TGTGCCAGCAGCTTAGAGCCGGTCCAAGAGACCCAGTACTTC. The encoded protein is CASSLEPVQETQYF. The rearrangement joins TRBV7-8 to TRBJ2-5, with D unclear. The CDR3 has 14 residues. The germline V and J ends were trimmed by 1 base and 1 base, with 7 bases remaining between them. The germline V gene has CDR1 SGHVS and CDR2 FQNEAQ.

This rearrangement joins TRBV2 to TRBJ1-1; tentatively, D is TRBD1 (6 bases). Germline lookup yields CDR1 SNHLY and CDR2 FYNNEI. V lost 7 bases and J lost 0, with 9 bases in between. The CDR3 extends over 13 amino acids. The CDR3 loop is CASMGTLNTEAFF. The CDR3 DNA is TGTGCCAGCATGGGGACATTGAACACTGAAGCTTTCTTT.

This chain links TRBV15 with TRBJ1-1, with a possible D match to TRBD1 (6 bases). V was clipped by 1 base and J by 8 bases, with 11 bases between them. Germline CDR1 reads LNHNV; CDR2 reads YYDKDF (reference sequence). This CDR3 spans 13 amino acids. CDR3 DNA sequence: TGTGCCACCAGCAGAGTCGCCGGGACAGAAGCTTTCTTT. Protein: CATSRVAGTEAFF.

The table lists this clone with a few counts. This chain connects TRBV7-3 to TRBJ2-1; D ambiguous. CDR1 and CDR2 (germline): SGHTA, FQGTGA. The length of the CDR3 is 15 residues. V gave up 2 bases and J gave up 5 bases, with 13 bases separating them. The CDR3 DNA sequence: TGTGCCAGCAGCTTAGGCCAGATTAGCAACAATGAGCAGTTCTTC. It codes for CASSLGQISNNEQFF.

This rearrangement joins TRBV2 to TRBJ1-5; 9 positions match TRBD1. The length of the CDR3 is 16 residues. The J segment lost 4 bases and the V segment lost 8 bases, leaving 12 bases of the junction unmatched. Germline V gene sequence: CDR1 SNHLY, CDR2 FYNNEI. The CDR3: CASRREGQGENQPQHF. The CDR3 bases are TGTGCCAGCCGCAGGGAGGGACAGGGAGAAAATCAGCCCCAGCATTTT.

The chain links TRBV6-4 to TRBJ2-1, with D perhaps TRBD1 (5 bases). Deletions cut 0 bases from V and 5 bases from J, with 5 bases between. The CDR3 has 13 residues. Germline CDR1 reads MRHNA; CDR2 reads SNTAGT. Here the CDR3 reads CASSDSDNNEQFF. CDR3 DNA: TGTGCCAGCAGTGACTCGGACAACAATGAGCAGTTCTTC.

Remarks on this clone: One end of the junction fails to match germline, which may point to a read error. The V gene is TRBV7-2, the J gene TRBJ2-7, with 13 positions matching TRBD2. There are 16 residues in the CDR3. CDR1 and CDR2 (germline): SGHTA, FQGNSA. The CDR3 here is CARSRTSGSHRYEQYF. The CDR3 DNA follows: TGTGCCCGCAGCCGGACTAGCGGGAGCCATCGGTACGAGCAGTACTTC.

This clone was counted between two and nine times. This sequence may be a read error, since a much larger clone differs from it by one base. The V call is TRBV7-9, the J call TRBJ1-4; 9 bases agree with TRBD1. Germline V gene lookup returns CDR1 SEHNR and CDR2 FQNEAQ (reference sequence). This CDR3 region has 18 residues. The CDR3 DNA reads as TGTTCCAGCAGCTTACAGCGGACAGGGGAACTCGCTAATGAAAAACTGTTTTTT. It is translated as CSSSLQRTGELANEKLFF.